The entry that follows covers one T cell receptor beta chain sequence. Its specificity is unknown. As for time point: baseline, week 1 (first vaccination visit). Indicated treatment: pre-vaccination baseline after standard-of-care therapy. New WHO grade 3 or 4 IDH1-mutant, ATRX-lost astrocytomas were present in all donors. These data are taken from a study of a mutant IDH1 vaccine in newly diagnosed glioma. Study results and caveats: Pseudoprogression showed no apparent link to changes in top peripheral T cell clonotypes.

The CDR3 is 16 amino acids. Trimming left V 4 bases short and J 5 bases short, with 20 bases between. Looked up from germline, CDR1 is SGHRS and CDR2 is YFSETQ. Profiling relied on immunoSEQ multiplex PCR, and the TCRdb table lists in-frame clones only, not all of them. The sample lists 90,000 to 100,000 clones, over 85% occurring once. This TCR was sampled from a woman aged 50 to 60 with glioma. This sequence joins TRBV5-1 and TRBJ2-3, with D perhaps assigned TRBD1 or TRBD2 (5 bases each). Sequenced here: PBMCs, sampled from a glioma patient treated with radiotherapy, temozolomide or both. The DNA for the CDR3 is TGCGCCAGCAGCACCGAATCGCGAAGAGGGGTAGATACGCAGTATTTT. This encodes CASSTESRRGVDTQYF.